Listed below are T cell receptor beta chains from one sample, sequenced in a study of T cell responses to AZD1222 COVID-19 vaccine. Clones were read by immunoSEQ multiplex PCR, and TCRdb kept only the in-frame ones, dropping some. Among some 84,000 clones listed, around 90% were seen once. Sample: peripheral blood, taken 28 days after the second AZD1222 dose. These TCRs come from an adult who received the AZD1222 COVID-19 vaccine. CDR3s include the opening cysteine and the closing phenylalanine or tryptophan. The D gene is left open where the match is weak. Part of the rows lack a size; the others show once, few, many or a class for expanded clones.

V gene	D gene	J gene	clone size	CDR3 protein	CDR3 DNA
TRBV24-1	NA	TRBJ1-2	NA	CATSDGTNYGYTF	TGTGCCACCAGTGACGGGACTAACTATGGCTACACCTTC
TRBV5-4	NA	TRBJ1-1	NA	CASSLSREGTEAFF	TGTGCCAGCAGCCTCTCTCGGGAGGGAACTGAAGCTTTCTTT
TRBV6-5	TRBD2	TRBJ2-5	NA	CASSLAGAQETQYF	TGTGCCAGCAGCCTAGCGGGGGCCCAAGAGACCCAGTACTTC
TRBV19	NA	TRBJ1-1	NA	CASSQQRAEAFF	TGTGCCAGTAGTCAACAGAGGGCTGAAGCTTTCTTT
TRBV15	NA	TRBJ2-4	NA	CATSRAGLSNIQYF	TGTGCCACCAGCAGAGCCGGTCTATCAAACATTCAGTACTTC
TRBV7-3	NA	TRBJ1-1	NA	CASSSSYSSTEAFF	TGTGCCAGCAGCTCCTCGTATTCGAGCACTGAAGCTTTCTTT
TRBV7-2	NA	TRBJ2-7	few	CASSQSPYEQYF	TGTGCCAGCAGCCAGTCCCCCTACGAGCAGTACTTC
TRBV20-1	NA	TRBJ2-4	NA	CSVNSVNIQYF	TGCAGTGTGAACAGTGTCAACATTCAGTACTTC
TRBV20-1	NA	TRBJ2-1	once	CSASSYNEQFF	TGCAGTGCTAGCTCCTACAATGAGCAGTTCTTC
TRBV21-1	NA	TRBJ1-5	NA	CASSKTPGQGFGHQPQHF	TGTGCCAGCAGCAAAACTCCGGGACAGGGTTTCGGGCATCAGCCCCAGCATTTT
TRBV30	NA	TRBJ1-5	NA	CAWSAGHTSNSNQPQHF	TGTGCCTGGAGCGCGGGACATACTTCTAATAGCAATCAGCCCCAGCATTTT
TRBV27	NA	TRBJ1-2	NA	CASSLSPLTVSYGYTF	TGTGCCAGCAGTTTATCCCCATTGACAGTTAGCTATGGCTACACCTTC
TRBV5-4	TRBD1	TRBJ2-5	NA	CASSFSGTGKETQYF	TGTGCCAGCAGCTTTTCCGGGACAGGGAAAGAGACCCAGTACTTC
TRBV5-1	TRBD1	TRBJ1-1	NA	CASNAGGTLNTEAFF	TGCGCCAGCAATGCAGGGGGCACCTTGAACACTGAAGCTTTCTTT
TRBV5-8	NA	TRBJ1-2	NA	CASSSVSSGYTF	TGTGCCAGCAGCTCGGTCTCCAGCGGCTACACCTTC
TRBV19	NA	TRBJ2-7	NA	CASSGPQGREQYF	TGTGCCAGTAGCGGTCCACAGGGCCGGGAGCAGTACTTC
TRBV2	NA	TRBJ1-1	few	CASSAQRSRNTEAFF	TGTGCCAGCAGTGCGCAAAGGAGTCGGAACACTGAAGCTTTCTTT
TRBV2	TRBD1	TRBJ2-2	NA	CASRQTGGLTGELFF	TGTGCCAGCAGACAAACAGGGGGATTGACCGGGGAGCTGTTTTTT
TRBV6-2/TRBV6-3	NA	TRBJ2-6	few	CASSDRGKRLAGANVLTF	TGTGCCAGCAGTGACCGGGGGAAGAGGCTGGCTGGGGCCAACGTCCTGACTTTC
TRBV19	TRBD1	TRBJ1-6	NA	CASSMAGRGRSPLHF	TGTGCCAGTAGTATGGCGGGCAGGGGGCGATCACCCCTCCACTTT
TRBV18	NA	TRBJ2-7	NA	CASSLRTVDTSYEQYF	TGTGCCAGCTCACTCCGGACGGTTGATACCTCCTACGAGCAGTACTTC
TRBV6-5	TRBD2	TRBJ2-4	NA	CATRGGRNIQYF	TGTGCCACTCGGGGGGGGAGGAACATTCAGTACTTC
TRBV10-3	NA	TRBJ1-2	NA	CAIRETGTLKNYGYTF	TGTGCCATCAGGGAAACCGGGACACTTAAAAACTATGGCTACACCTTC
TRBV12-3/TRBV12-4	NA	TRBJ2-5	NA	CASSPMPETQYF	TGTGCCAGCAGCCCTATGCCAGAGACCCAGTACTTC
TRBV6-5	TRBD1	TRBJ1-2	NA	CASSYRDRVKGYTF	TGTGCCAGCAGTTACCGGGACAGGGTCAAGGGCTACACCTTC